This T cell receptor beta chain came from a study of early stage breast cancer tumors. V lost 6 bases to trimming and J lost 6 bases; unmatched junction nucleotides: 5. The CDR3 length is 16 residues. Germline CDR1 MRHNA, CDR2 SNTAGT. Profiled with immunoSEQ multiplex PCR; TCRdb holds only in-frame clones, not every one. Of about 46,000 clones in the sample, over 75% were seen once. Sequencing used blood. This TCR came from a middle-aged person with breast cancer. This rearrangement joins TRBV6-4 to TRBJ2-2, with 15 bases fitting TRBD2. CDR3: CASSRTSGRAPGELFF. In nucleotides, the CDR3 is TGTGCCAGCAGCCGGACTAGCGGGAGGGCCCCCGGGGAGCTGTTTTTT.